This is a list of T cell receptor beta chains from one sample in a study of neurological immune-mediated disorders. TCRdb re-called the 5' RACE reads through MiXCR, storing one row per CDR3 protein. Seen here are tens of thousands of distinct CDR3 sequences, 17% observed once, and the top ten hold over 15%. Sequenced material: PBMCs. These receptors came from a woman in her thirties or forties in good health. The CDR3 runs from the conserved cysteine through the conserved F or W.

cdr3_aa,v_call
CSARDPFDRAPGQGVGALHF,TRBV20-1
CASSLCSGGTQYF,TRBV5-1
CASTIRNTDTQYF,TRBV2
CASSQGLAGAADTQYF,TRBV5-1
CASSLVAGAPMETQYF,TRBV5-5
CASSEQGYGNQPQHF,TRBV7-2
CSSSGESQPQHF,TRBV29-1
CASSVDPMGPGEAFF,TRBV9
CASSLALANYGYTF,TRBV7-2
CSAPNYMGGEGQPQHF,TRBV20-1